A single T cell receptor (beta chain) is shown here with its context. Antigen specificity is unknown. This entry belongs to a study of cytomegalovirus exposure and HLA in healthy donors. In nominal health when sampled, donors likely had unrecorded immune exposures nonetheless. Notes on the study in general: In a later analysis, a missense DCLRE1C variant was linked to TCR beta V- and J-gene trimming. Rarity characterized most TCR sequences, yet some public TCRs appeared in many donors.

The study ran its PCR with 60 Vbeta and 13 Jbeta primers. This table comes from immunoSEQ multiplex PCR, and its TCRdb copy is limited to in-frame clones, with some not included. Of around 130,000 clones in the sample, just under 75% were seen once. The TCR sequence derives from a man in his forties or fifties in good health and CMV-seropositive. The source material was PBMCs.

This chain's CDR3 is CASSPENSYEQYF. The CDR3 bases are TGTGCCAGCAGCCCCGAGAATTCCTACGAGCAGTACTTC. The chain combines TRBV5-4 with TRBJ2-5; no firm D call. TRBJ2-7 explains the end of the DNA better; the J call may be wrong. The CDR3 is 13 residues long. Looked up from germline, CDR1 is SGHNT and CDR2 is YYREEE (reference sequence).